These T cell receptor beta chains were read from a single sample in a study of shared clonotypes between healthy human individuals. The assay was immunoSEQ multiplex PCR, and TCRdb's table has in-frame clones only and misses some. The repertoire holds about 2,200,000 clones, with 93% as singletons. The sequenced material came from naive CD8+ T cells from PBMCs. These receptors all stem from a man younger than 35 in good health. Some clones in this sample may be carry-over from other donors' samples. Each CDR3 is given without its conserved first and last residue. The order of the fields is clone size, CDR3 length, D gene, J gene, V gene, CDR3 protein. D genes are given only for firm matches. Size tells how often a clone was seen (once, few, many) or the class of an expanded clone, and some rows leave it out.

.,13,TRBD1,TRBJ1-5,TRBV6-5,ASSYSRVQGTPQH
.,13,TRBD1,TRBJ2-3,TRBV13,ASSPSGQSTDTQY
.,12,.,TRBJ2-3,TRBV14,ASSQAPSTDTQY
.,12,TRBD1,TRBJ1-5,TRBV11-3,ASSVDRIPRPQH
.,13,.,TRBJ1-5,TRBV28,ASTYVRGRNQPQH
.,11,.,TRBJ1-5,TRBV7-9,ASSLDKEQPQH
once,12,.,TRBJ2-7,TRBV4-2,ASSTEDSSYEQY
.,11,.,TRBJ2-1,TRBV18,ASSPSHDTAPL
.,14,TRBD2,TRBJ2-7,TRBV13,ASSLGLAGVWGEQY
.,13,TRBD2,TRBJ2-5,TRBV7-9,ASSSGGGYQETQY
.,11,.,TRBJ2-5,TRBV7-9,ASRQRVEETQY
.,8,.,.,TRBV29-1,SALGHEQY
.,11,.,TRBJ2-7,TRBV6-5,ASSYALSYEQY
.,11,.,TRBJ1-3,TRBV14,ASSPGGGNTIY
few,12,TRBD2,TRBJ2-7,TRBV27,ASSLGTSGYEQY
.,13,TRBD2,TRBJ2-3,TRBV28,ASSSLAGGRDTQY
.,12,.,TRBJ2-2,TRBV19,ASGTGRNTGELF
.,14,.,TRBJ2-7,TRBV4-1,ASSHSQETLSYEQY
.,11,.,TRBJ1-2,TRBV11-2,ASRGDGNYGYT
.,11,.,TRBJ2-7,TRBV5-1,ASSLARDYEQY
.,13,.,TRBJ2-1,TRBV19,ATQRDLETYNEQF
.,14,TRBD1,TRBJ2-2,TRBV7-9,ASSLGDRIVAGELF